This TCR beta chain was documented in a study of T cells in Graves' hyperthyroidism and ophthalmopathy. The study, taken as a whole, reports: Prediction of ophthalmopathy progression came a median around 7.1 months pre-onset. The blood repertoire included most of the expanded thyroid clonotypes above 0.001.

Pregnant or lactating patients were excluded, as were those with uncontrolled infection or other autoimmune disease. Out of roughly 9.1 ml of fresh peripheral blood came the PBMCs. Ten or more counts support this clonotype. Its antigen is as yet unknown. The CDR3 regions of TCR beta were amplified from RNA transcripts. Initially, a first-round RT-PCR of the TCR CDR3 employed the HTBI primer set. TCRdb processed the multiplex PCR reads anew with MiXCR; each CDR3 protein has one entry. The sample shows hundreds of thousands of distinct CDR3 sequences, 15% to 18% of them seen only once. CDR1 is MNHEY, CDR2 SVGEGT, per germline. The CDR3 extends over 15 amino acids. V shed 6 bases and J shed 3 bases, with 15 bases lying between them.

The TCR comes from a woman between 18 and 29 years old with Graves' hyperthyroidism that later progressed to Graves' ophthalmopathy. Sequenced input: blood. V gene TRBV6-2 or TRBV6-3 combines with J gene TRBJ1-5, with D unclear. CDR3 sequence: CASRTRVQLNQPQHF. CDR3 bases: TGTGCCAGCAGAACCCGCGTGCAACTCAATCAGCCCCAGCATTTT.